A selection of T cell receptor beta chains follows, all from one sample in a study of identifying expanded T cells in peripheral blood. Sequencing was performed with immunoSEQ multiplex PCR; in TCRdb, only in-frame clones are kept and a portion is missing. This repertoire shows 70,000 to 95,000 clones, approximately 90% found once; its top ten account for roughly 7%. Material: blood. These receptors all stem from a person aged 18 to 70 in good health. Both conserved end residues are trimmed from each CDR3.

cdr3_aa	v_call	j_call
SVEYRNYGYT	TRBV29-1	TRBJ1-2
ASSLPGYNEQF	TRBV4-1	TRBJ2-1
ASSPGDRTNEKLF	TRBV4-1	TRBJ1-4
ASSPRSGRTAGETQY	TRBV18	TRBJ2-5
ASSFGGLGTEAF	TRBV27	TRBJ1-1
AIRTVIEETQY	TRBV10-3	TRBJ2-5
ASSRQRQDYEQY	TRBV4-2	TRBJ2-7
ASSSGRIAQY	TRBV7-2	TRBJ2-3
ASSLKGGDHYGYT	TRBV7-2	TRBJ1-2
ASSPGQGLGNTIY	TRBV5-1	TRBJ1-3
ASSRPSHEQF	TRBV4-1	TRBJ2-1
ASSLGRGYEQF	TRBV11-3	TRBJ2-1